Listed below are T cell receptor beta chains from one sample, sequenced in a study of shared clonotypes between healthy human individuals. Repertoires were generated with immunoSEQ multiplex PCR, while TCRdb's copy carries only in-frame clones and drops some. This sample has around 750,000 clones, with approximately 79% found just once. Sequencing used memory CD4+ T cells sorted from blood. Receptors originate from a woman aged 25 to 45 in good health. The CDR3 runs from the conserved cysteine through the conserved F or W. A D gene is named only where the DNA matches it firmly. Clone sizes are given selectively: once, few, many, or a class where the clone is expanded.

DNA: TGTGCCAGCAGTGCCAGACTAGCGCTGGAGCAGTACTTC
CDR3: CASSARLALEQYF
J: TRBJ2-5
V: TRBV6-1
length: 13
D: TRBD2
size: NA

DNA: TGTGCCAGCATCCCCGGGGGGCAGATCTCTGGAAACACCATATATTTT
CDR3: CASIPGGQISGNTIYF
J: TRBJ1-3
V: TRBV28
length: 16
D: NA
size: NA

DNA: TGTGCCAGCAGTGGCGGGACAGGGGGCAATCAGCCCCAGCATTTT
CDR3: CASSGGTGGNQPQHF
J: TRBJ1-5
V: TRBV25-1
length: 15
D: TRBD1
size: NA

DNA: TGTGCCAGCAGCCAACCAGCCAGGGGGCGGGCCTATGGCTACACCTTC
CDR3: CASSQPARGRAYGYTF
J: TRBJ1-2
V: TRBV4-2
length: 16
D: TRBD1
size: few

DNA: TGTGCCAGCAGCTCCCTGACTAGCCCGAGGGAGCAGTACTTC
CDR3: CASSSLTSPREQYF
J: TRBJ2-7
V: TRBV11-2
length: 14
D: TRBD2
size: NA

DNA: TGTGCCAGCAGCCAAGCCCCGGGACAGGGTAACTATGGCTACACCTTC
CDR3: CASSQAPGQGNYGYTF
J: TRBJ1-2
V: TRBV4-2
length: 16
D: TRBD1
size: NA

DNA: TGTGCCAGCTCCCCTAAAACGAGTGGGGACACTGAAGCTTTCTTT
CDR3: CASSPKTSGDTEAFF
J: TRBJ1-1
V: TRBV18
length: 15
D: NA
size: NA

DNA: TGTGCCAGCAGTCAAAAGGGACAGACTCACGAGCAGTACTTC
CDR3: CASSQKGQTHEQYF
J: TRBJ2-7
V: TRBV6-6
length: 14
D: TRBD1
size: NA

DNA: TGTGCAATCCATCAGCCCCAGCATTTT
CDR3: CAIHQPQHF
J: TRBJ1-5
V: TRBV13
length: 9
D: NA
size: NA

DNA: TGTGCCAGCAGCCCGTTAAGGGGCGCGTGGACTGAAGCTTTCTTT
CDR3: CASSPLRGAWTEAFF
J: TRBJ1-1
V: TRBV7-7
length: 15
D: NA
size: NA

DNA: TGTGCCAGCAGCCCCGGAGTTAGCCAGCCCCAGCATTTT
CDR3: CASSPGVSQPQHF
J: TRBJ1-5
V: TRBV6-6
length: 13
D: NA
size: NA

DNA: TGTGCCAGTAGCAGACAGAAGAACACTGAAGCTTTCTTT
CDR3: CASSRQKNTEAFF
J: TRBJ1-1
V: TRBV19
length: 13
D: NA
size: NA

DNA: TGTGCCAGCAGCTTTTCCGGGACTAGCGGTTCCTACGAGCAGTACTTC
CDR3: CASSFSGTSGSYEQYF
J: TRBJ2-7
V: TRBV11-3
length: 16
D: TRBD2
size: once

DNA: TGTGCCAGCAGAGTTCTGACTAGCACCGGGGAGCTGTTTTTT
CDR3: CASRVLTSTGELFF
J: TRBJ2-2
V: TRBV2
length: 14
D: NA
size: NA

DNA: TGTGCCTGCGACATTTTTGGAAACACCATATATTTT
CDR3: CACDIFGNTIYF
J: TRBJ1-3
V: TRBV30
length: 12
D: NA
size: NA

DNA: TGTGCCAGCAGTTCGTCCCCCTATGAAAAACTGTTTTTT
CDR3: CASSSSPYEKLFF
J: TRBJ1-4
V: TRBV2
length: 13
D: NA
size: once